The T cell receptor (beta chain) under discussion was sequenced for a study of T cell responses to AZD1222 COVID-19 vaccine. TCRdb's table, derived via immunoSEQ multiplex PCR, lists solely in-frame clones and lacks some. The data contain around 140,000 clones, 80% to 90% of them singletons. The CDR3 contains 14 residues. The ends were cut back, 4 bases at V and 0 bases at J, with 7 bases in the middle. Germline values: CDR1 LGHNA, CDR2 YNFKEQ. The study, taken as a whole, reports: Among those given AZD1222, only five or six were seropositive at baseline.

This clone came up a few times. Antigen: not known. This specimen consisted of peripheral blood, obtained on day 0 of AZD1222 vaccination. This clonotype was obtained from an adult in good health. J is TRBJ1-3 and V is TRBV4-2; no definite D call. The CDR3, as DNA: TGTGCCAGCAGCCCCTCAAGCTCTGGAAACACCATATATTTT. Its protein is CASSPSSSGNTIYF.